There are a few counts of the clone carrying this TCR beta chain. The antigen remains undetermined. A read error may be the cause here, since a much bigger clone is one base away. This sample stems from a study of regulatory T cells in long-lasting Graves disease. iRepertoire HTBI primers and Arm-PCR of CDR3 regions built TCR beta libraries. MiXCR, run by TCRdb on the multiplex PCR reads, gives a single entry per CDR3 protein. The sample has about 330,000 distinct CDR3 sequences, around 15% seen once. Whole-study results and caveats: Thyroid tissue went unexamined; only peripheral blood was analyzed. The persistent group shared 2,741 public clonotypes, more than the approximately 880 shared by new patients.

Regarding time point: newly diagnosed GD, antithyroid drugs for less than 3 months. PBMC-derived RNA was used for the TCR library. These data also featured in a second study, about T cells in Graves' hyperthyroidism and ophthalmopathy. That paper adds: Calling Graves' hyperthyroidism stable meant ophthalmopathy did not progress within 18 months. Hyperthyroidism in the patients, aged 18 to 65, was newly diagnosed and under 2 months in duration.

Sequenced here: peripheral blood mononuclear cells (PBMCs), sampled at new diagnosis, from a patient treated with antithyroid drugs. This clonotype was obtained from a woman younger than 35 with Graves disease.

CDR3: CASNHHYEQYF. CDR3 nucleotide sequence: TGTGCCAGCAACCACCATTACGAGCAGTACTTC. V is TRBV6-1 and J is TRBJ2-7, with D unresolved. The CDR3 loop spans 11 amino acids. Trimming took off 7 bases at V and 4 bases at J, with 8 bases between the two ends. Germline CDR1 MNHNS, CDR2 SASEGT.